These 17 T cell receptor beta chains were sequenced from one sample in a study of molecular identifiers for immune sequencing clone quantification. TCRdb ran MiXCR on the PCR reads and lists one entry per CDR3 protein. Here the sample spans under 350,000 distinct CDR3 sequences, about 23% being singletons. Source material: naive CD8+ T cells from blood, with Jurkat cell RNA spiked in. Subset defined: FACS-sorted CD8+CD4-CCR7+CD45RA+ naive T cells. These receptor sequences come from a human donor in good health. Some libraries in this study had Jurkat cell RNA spiked in.

V usage is TRBV4-2 and J usage is TRBJ1-2, with D possibly TRBD1 on 5 matching bases. V was shortened by 1 base and J by 3 bases, with 18 bases between the two germline ends. From germline, CDR1 is LGHNA and CDR2 YNFKEQ. The CDR3 is made up of 17 amino acids. CDR3 nucleotide sequence: TGTGCCAGCAGCCAAGCTGGGGCCGGACCGGGGGACTATGGCTACACCTTC. Its protein product is CASSQAGAGPGDYGYTF.

The V call is TRBV27, the J call TRBJ1-1, with D perhaps matching TRBD1 (6 bases). Germline assignment: CDR1 MNHEY and CDR2 SMNVEV (reference sequence). This CDR3 has 16 residues. V was trimmed by 5 bases and J by 0 bases, leaving 16 bases between them. The CDR3 loop reads CASSPPPGQMNTEAFF. DNA of the CDR3: TGTGCCAGCAGTCCCCCCCCGGGACAAATGAACACTGAAGCTTTCTTT.

This clonotype was found many times. The J gene is TRBJ1-2, the V gene TRBV20-1, with 7 positions matching TRBD1. CDR3 length: 15 residues. Losses at the gene ends were 2 bases for V and 1 base for J; bases not matched to a gene: 7. Germline lookup yields CDR1 DFQATT and CDR2 SNEGSKA (reference sequence). CDR3 in DNA: TGCAGTGCTAGATACGACAGGGAACATAACTATGGCTACACCTTC. Amino acids: CSARYDREHNYGYTF.

This clonotype was recorded at least ten times. This chain uses TRBV7-9 with TRBJ2-2; D remains ambiguous. Trimming took off 3 bases at V and 1 base at J, with 9 bases between the two ends. The CDR3 is 15 amino acids. CDR1 is SEHNR and CDR2 is FQNEAQ in the germline V gene (reference sequence). The CDR3 protein is CASSFPMKNTGELFF. The CDR3 DNA is TGTGCCAGCAGCTTCCCGATGAAGAACACCGGGGAGCTGTTTTTT.

V is TRBV5-3 and J is TRBJ1-1; D is undetermined. TRBV5-3 belongs to the ORF category, with a function that is uncertain. The CDR3 has 13 residues. The germline V and J ends were trimmed by 8 bases and 4 bases, with 15 bases remaining between them. In DNA form, the CDR3 reads TGTGCCAGCGGCTTCGGAGCGACCACTGAAGCTTTCTTT. It specifies CASGFGATTEAFF.

This clonotype was seen a handful of times. V and J are TRBV7-6 and TRBJ1-5, with D perhaps matching TRBD1 (5 bases). This CDR3 has 15 amino acids. Germline CDR1 is SGHVS and CDR2 is FNYEAQ. The V and J ends lost 1 base and 2 bases respectively, with 9 bases between them. In nucleotides, the CDR3 is TGTGCCAGCAGCTTAGAGGGGTTTGGCAATCAGCCCCAGCATTTT. Translation gives CASSLEGFGNQPQHF.

In this sample, this clonotype turned up many times. This chain joins TRBV29-1 and TRBJ2-7; the D is unclear. Looked up from germline, CDR1 is SQVTM and CDR2 is ANQGSEA. Trimming left V 1 base short and J 7 bases short, with 14 bases between. CDR3 length: 13 amino acids. The chain's CDR3 is CSVEGLLSGEQYF. CDR3 nucleotides: TGCAGCGTTGAAGGTCTGCTCAGTGGGGAGCAGTACTTC.

This clonotype came up a few times. One end of the junction does not line up with germline, which may come from a read error. The chain couples TRBV15 to TRBJ2-6; D is uncertain. The CDR3 contains 14 residues. Germline V gives CDR1 LNHNV, CDR2 YYDKDF (reference sequence). The CDR3 DNA reads as TGTGCCACCAGCAGAGGTTCTAGAATGGACCCCCGCCGTTTC. It specifies CATSRGSRMDPRRF. Full variable domain (missing parts from reference TRBV15 and TRBJ2-6): DAMVIQNPRYQVTQFGKPVTLSCSQTLNHNVMYWYQQKSSQAPKLLFHYYDKDFNNEADTPDNFQSRRPNTSFCFLDIRSPGLGDTAMYLCATSRGSRMDPRRFGAGSRLTVL.

This clonotype was seen a handful of times. The rearrangement uses TRBV11-2 and TRBJ2-5; D is ambiguous. Germline CDR1 SGHAT, CDR2 FQNNGV. V shed 3 bases and J shed 5 bases, with 13 bases lying between them. CDR3 length equals 14 residues. The CDR3 here is CASSFGPHPETQYF. The CDR3 DNA is TGTGCCAGCAGCTTTGGGCCACATCCGGAGACCCAGTACTTC.

This clonotype was seen at least ten times. This sequence joins TRBV11-3 and TRBJ2-3, with 7 bases fitting TRBD2. CDR1 is SGHNT and CDR2 is YENEEA in the germline V gene. After removal of 5 bases from V and 2 bases from J, the junction contained 4 bases not matched to a gene. This CDR3 comprises 14 residues. CDR3 residues: CASSPSGITDTQYF. CDR3 in DNA: TGTGCCAGCAGCCCAAGCGGGATCACAGATACGCAGTATTTT.

J is TRBJ2-5 and V is TRBV12-3 or TRBV12-4; 10 positions agree with TRBD1. The CDR3 runs 15 residues. With V trimmed by 2 bases and J by 5 bases, 5 bases remained unmatched. In DNA, the CDR3 is TGTGCCAGCAGTTTAAGACAGGGGGCGTATGAGACCCAGTACTTC. As protein: CASSLRQGAYETQYF.

The sample holds one count of this clonotype. This may arise from a read error, as a much more abundant clone is one base away. The chain recombines TRBV30 with TRBJ2-7; D is unclear. The V end was cut by 1 base, the J end by 3 bases, with 10 bases between. Germline V gene sequence: CDR1 GTSNPN, CDR2 SVGIG (reference sequence). The CDR3 length is 13 residues. CDR3 sequence reads: CAWSGTSDYEQYF. Here the CDR3 DNA reads TGTGCCTGGAGTGGGACGTCAGACTACGAGCAGTACTTC.

This clonotype has at least ten counts. The chain uses TRBV5-1 and TRBJ2-3; no reliable D call. The CDR3 contains 15 residues. Germline V gene sequence: CDR1 SGHRS, CDR2 YFSETQ. Trimming took off 0 bases at V and 2 bases at J, with 10 bases between the two ends. The CDR3 loop is CASSLDGYLTDTQYF. The CDR3 nucleotides read TGCGCCAGCAGCTTGGACGGGTACCTCACAGATACGCAGTATTTT. The variable domain in full, with the rest retrieved from reference TRBV5-1 and TRBJ2-3, is KAGVTQTPRYLIKTRGQQVTLSCSPISGHRSVSWYQQTPGQGLQFLFEYFSETQRNKGNFPGRFSGRQFSNSRSEMNVSTLELGDSALYLCASSLDGYLTDTQYFGPGTRLTVL.

Worth noting for this clonotype: It may be a read error: a sequence one base away is much more abundant. The chain employs TRBV13 and TRBJ1-1, with D unresolved. Germline-derived CDR1 and CDR2 are PRHDT and FYEKMQ (reference sequence). The CDR3 consists of 12 residues. CDR3 in DNA: TGTGTCAGCAGCTTAACGTTGTTGGGAGCTTTCTTT. It codes for CVSSLTLLGAFF.

In its sample, this clonotype was seen many times. This chain uses TRBV13 with TRBJ1-4; no firm D call. V lost 2 bases to trimming and J lost 1 base, with 8 bases between them. Per germline, CDR1 PRHDT and CDR2 FYEKMQ (reference sequence). The CDR3 length is 15 residues. For the CDR3, the DNA is TGTGCCAGCAGCTTACGACAAGTAACTAATGAAAAACTGTTTTTT. It specifies CASSLRQVTNEKLFF.

The chain joins TRBV19 to TRBJ1-3; D remains ambiguous. Trimming shortened V by 1 base and J by 0 bases, and 16 bases separated the two germline ends. This CDR3 contains 18 residues. CDR1 and CDR2 from the germline V gene are LNHDA and SQIVND (reference sequence). The chain's CDR3 is CASSIALMDGLSGNTIYF. The CDR3 DNA reads TGTGCCAGTAGTATAGCTCTAATGGACGGACTCTCTGGAAACACCATATATTTT.

Regarding this clonotype: Mismatch with germline at one junction end may stem from a read error. The chain is built from TRBV4-3 and TRBJ1-3, with 7 bases matching TRBD1. The V gene's germline CDR1 is LGHNA and CDR2 YSLEER. The CDR3 is made up of 15 amino acids. CDR3 region: CASSQARGLGNTKYF. The DNA of the CDR3 is TGCGCCAGCAGCCAAGCTAGGGGGCTCGGAAACACCAAATATTTT.